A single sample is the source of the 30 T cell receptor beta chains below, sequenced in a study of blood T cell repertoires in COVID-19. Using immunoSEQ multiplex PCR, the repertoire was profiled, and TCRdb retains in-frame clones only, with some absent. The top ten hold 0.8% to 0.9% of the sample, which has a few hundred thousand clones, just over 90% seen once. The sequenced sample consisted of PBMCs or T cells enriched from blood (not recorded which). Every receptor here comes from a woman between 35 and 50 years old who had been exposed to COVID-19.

This CDR3 is CAWSALAIYEQYF. CDR3 in DNA: TGTGCCTGGAGTGCACTAGCGATCTACGAGCAGTACTTC. The chain couples TRBV30 to TRBJ2-7, with 7 bases that match TRBD2. This CDR3 is built from 13 residues. The germline V gene has CDR1 GTSNPN and CDR2 SVGIG (reference sequence). The ends lost 1 base at V and 3 bases at J; junction bases unmatched: 3.

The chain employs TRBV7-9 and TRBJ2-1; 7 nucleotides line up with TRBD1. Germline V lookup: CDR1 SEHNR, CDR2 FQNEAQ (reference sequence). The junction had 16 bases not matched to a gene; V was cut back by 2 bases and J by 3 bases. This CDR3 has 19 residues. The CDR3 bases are TGTGCCAGCAGCTTAATTGGTACAGGGGCCGCGACGGACTACAATGAGCAGTTCTTC. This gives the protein CASSLIGTGAATDYNEQFF.

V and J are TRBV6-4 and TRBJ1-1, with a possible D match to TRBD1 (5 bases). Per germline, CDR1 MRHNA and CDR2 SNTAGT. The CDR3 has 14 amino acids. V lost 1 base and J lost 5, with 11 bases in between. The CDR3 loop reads CASSDWRGRTEAFF. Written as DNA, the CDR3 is TGTGCCAGCAGTGACTGGCGGGGACGGACTGAAGCTTTCTTT.

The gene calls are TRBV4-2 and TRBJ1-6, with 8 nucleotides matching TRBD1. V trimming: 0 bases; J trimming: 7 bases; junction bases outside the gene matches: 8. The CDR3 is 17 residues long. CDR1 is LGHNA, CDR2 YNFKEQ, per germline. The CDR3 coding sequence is TGTGCCAGCAGCCAAGATGGGTCCGGGACAGGAAATTCACCCCTCCACTTT. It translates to CASSQDGSGTGNSPLHF.

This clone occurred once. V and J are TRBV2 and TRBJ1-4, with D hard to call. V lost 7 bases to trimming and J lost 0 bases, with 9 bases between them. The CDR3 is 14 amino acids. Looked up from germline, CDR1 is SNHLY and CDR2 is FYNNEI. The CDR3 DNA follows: TGTGCCAGCACAAGAGCCGCAACTAATGAAAAACTGTTTTTT. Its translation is CASTRAATNEKLFF.

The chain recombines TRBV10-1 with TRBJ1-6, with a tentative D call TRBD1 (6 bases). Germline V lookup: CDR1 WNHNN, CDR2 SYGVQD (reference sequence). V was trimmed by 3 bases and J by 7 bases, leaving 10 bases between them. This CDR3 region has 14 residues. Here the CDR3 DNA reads TGCGCCAGCAGTGATCTGGACAGCAATTCACCCCTCCACTTT. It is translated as CASSDLDSNSPLHF.

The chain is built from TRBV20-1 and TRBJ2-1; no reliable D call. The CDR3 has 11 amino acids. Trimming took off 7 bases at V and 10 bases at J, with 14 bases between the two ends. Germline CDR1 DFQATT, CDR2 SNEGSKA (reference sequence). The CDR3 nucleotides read TGCAGTGGGTATAGATCGAACGAGCAGTTCTTC. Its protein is CSGYRSNEQFF.

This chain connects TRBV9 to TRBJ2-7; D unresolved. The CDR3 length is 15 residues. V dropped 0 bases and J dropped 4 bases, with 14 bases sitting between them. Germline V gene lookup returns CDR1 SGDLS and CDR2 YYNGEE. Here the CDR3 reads CASSVVAGPLYEQYF. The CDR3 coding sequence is TGTGCCAGCAGCGTAGTAGCTGGTCCCCTTTACGAGCAGTACTTC.

Written as DNA, the CDR3 is TGTGCCAGCAGCGTCTCGCCTGAGCCGAACACTGAAGCTTTCTTT. Its translation is CASSVSPEPNTEAFF. This chain uses TRBV11-1 with TRBJ1-1; D unresolved. The germline V gene encodes CDR1 SGHAT and CDR2 FQDESV (reference sequence). The CDR3 covers 15 residues. V lost 5 bases and J lost 1, with 14 bases in between.

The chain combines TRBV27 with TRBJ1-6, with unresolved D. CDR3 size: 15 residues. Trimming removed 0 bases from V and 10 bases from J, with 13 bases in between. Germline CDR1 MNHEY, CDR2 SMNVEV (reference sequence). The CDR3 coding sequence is TGTGCCAGCAGTTTATCCTTTATGGGAGTCTCACCCCTCCACTTT. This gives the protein CASSLSFMGVSPLHF.

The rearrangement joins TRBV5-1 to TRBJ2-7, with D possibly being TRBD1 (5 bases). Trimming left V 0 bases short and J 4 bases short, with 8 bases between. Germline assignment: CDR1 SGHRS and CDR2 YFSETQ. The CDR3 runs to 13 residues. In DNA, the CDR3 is TGCGCCAGCAGCTTGGGACAGATATACGAGCAGTACTTC. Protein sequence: CASSLGQIYEQYF.

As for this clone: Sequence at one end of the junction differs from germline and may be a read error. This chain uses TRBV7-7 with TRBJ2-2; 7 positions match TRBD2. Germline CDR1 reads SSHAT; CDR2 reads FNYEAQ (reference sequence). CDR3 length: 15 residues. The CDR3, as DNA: TGTGCTAGCAGCTCCGCCCTCGGGGGGACCGGGGAGCTGTTTTTT. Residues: CASSSALGGTGELFF.

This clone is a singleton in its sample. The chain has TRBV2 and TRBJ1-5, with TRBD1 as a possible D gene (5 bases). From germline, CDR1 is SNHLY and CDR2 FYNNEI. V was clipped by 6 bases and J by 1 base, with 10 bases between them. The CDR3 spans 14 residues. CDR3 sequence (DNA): TGTGCCAGCAGCTTACGGGGGAGCAATCAGCCCCAGCATTTT. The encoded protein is CASSLRGSNQPQHF.

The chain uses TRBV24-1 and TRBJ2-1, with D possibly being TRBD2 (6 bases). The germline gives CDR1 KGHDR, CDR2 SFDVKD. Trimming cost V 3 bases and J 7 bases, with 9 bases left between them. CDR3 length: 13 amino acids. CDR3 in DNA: TGTGCCACCAGTGATGGCAGCGGGAATGAGCAGTTCTTC. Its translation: CATSDGSGNEQFF.

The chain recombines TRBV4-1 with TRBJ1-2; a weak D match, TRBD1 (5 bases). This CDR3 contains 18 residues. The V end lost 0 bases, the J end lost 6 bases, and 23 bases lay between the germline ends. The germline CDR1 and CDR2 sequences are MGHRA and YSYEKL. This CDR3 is CASSQDSYMAVGRNGYTF. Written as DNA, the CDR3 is TGCGCCAGCAGCCAAGATAGTTACATGGCGGTGGGGCGGAATGGCTACACCTTC.

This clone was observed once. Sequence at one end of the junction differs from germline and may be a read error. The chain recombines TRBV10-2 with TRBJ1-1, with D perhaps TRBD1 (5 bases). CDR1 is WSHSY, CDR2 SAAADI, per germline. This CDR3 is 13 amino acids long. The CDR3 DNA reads TGCGCCAGCAGTGTAAAGGGGAACGCTGAAGCTTTCTTT. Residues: CASSVKGNAEAFF.

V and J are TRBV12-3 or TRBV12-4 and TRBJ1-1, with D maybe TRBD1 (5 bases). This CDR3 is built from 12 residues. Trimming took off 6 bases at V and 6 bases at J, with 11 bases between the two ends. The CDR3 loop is CASRGGWAEAFF. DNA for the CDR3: TGTGCCAGCAGGGGGGGGTGGGCTGAAGCTTTCTTT.

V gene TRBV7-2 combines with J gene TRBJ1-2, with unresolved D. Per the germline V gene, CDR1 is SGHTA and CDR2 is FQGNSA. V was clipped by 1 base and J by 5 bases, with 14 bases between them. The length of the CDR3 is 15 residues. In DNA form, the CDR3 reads TGTGCCAGCAGCTTAGGTTCTATCGGGGTATATGGCTACACCTTC. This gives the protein CASSLGSIGVYGYTF.

The CDR3 DNA is TGCAGCGCCTACGGGGCGGGGGGCCGTTTAGACACTGAAGCTTTCTTT. Translated: CSAYGAGGRLDTEAFF. The chain recombines TRBV29-1 with TRBJ1-1; D possibly corresponds to TRBD1 (6 bases). The V end was cut by 7 bases, the J end by 3 bases, with 24 bases between. Germline V gene sequence: CDR1 SQVTM, CDR2 ANQGSEA. The length of the CDR3 is 16 residues.

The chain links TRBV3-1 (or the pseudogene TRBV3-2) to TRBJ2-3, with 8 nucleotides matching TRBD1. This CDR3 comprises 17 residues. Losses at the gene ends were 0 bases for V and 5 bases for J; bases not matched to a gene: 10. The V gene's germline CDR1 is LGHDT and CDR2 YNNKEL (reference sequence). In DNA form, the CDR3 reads TGTGCCAGCAGCCAAGACTCAGGGGGCGTAGGGGTAGATACGCAGTATTTT. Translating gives CASSQDSGGVGVDTQYF.

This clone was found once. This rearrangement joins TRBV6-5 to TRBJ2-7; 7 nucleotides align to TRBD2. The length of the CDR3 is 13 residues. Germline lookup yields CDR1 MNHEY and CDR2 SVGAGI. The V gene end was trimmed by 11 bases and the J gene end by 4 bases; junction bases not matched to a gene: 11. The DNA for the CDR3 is TGTGCCGCGTCGGGGGGTATCAGGTACGAGCAGTACTTC. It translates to CAASGGIRYEQYF.

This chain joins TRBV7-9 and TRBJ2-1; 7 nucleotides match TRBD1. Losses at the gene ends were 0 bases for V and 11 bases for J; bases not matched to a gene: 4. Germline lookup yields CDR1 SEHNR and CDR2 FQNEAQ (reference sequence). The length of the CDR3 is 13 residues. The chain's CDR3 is CASSLARQGKQFF. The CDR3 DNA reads TGTGCCAGCAGCTTAGCTCGACAGGGTAAGCAGTTCTTC.

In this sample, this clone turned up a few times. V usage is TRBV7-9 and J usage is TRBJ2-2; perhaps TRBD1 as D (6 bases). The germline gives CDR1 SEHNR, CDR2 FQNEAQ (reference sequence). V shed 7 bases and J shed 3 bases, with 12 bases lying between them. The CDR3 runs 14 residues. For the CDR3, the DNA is TGTGCCAGCACCCGAGGGACATACACCGGGGAGCTGTTTTTT. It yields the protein CASTRGTYTGELFF.

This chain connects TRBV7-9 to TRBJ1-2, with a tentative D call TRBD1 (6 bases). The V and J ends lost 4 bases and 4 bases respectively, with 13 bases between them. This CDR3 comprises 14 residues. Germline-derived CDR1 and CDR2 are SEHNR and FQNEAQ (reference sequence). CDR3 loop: CASSSTGLSYGYTF. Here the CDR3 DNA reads TGTGCCAGCAGCTCTACAGGGTTATCCTATGGCTACACCTTC.

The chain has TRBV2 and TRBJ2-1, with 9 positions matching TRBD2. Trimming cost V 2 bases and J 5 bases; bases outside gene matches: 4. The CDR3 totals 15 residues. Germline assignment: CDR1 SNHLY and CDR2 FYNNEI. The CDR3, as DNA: TGTGCCAGCAGTGAATTAGCGGGAGAACACAATGAGCAGTTCTTC. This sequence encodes CASSELAGEHNEQFF.

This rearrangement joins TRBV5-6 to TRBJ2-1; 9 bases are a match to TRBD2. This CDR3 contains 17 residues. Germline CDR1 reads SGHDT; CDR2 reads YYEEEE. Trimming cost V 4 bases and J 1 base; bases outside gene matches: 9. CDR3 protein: CASSTSGGPASYNEQFF. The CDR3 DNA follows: TGTGCCAGCAGCACCAGCGGGGGGCCCGCGTCCTACAATGAGCAGTTCTTC.

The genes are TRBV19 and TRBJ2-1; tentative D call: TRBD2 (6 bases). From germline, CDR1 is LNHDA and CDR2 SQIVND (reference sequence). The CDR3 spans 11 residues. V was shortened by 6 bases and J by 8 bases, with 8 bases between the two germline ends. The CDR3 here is CASRGGDEQFF. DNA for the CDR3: TGTGCCAGTAGAGGAGGGGATGAGCAGTTCTTC.

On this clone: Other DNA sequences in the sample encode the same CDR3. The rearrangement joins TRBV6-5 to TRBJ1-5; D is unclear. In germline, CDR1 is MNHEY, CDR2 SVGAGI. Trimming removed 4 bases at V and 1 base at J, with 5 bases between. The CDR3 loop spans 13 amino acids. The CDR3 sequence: CASSLRSNQPQHF. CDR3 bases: TGTGCCAGCAGTTTGCGGAGCAATCAGCCCCAGCATTTT.

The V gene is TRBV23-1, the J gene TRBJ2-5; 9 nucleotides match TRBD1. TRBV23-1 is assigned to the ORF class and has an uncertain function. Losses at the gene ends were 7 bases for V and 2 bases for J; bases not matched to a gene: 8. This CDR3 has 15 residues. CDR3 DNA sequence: TGCGCCAGCACCCCAGGACAGGGGTTTCAAGAGACCCAGTACTTC. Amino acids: CASTPGQGFQETQYF.

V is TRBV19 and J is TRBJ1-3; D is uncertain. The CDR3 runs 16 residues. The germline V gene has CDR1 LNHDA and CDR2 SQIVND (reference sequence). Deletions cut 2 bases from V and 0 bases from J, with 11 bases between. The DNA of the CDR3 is TGTGCCAGTAGTATATTTACAGTCATCTCTGGAAACACCATATATTTT. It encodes CASSIFTVISGNTIYF.